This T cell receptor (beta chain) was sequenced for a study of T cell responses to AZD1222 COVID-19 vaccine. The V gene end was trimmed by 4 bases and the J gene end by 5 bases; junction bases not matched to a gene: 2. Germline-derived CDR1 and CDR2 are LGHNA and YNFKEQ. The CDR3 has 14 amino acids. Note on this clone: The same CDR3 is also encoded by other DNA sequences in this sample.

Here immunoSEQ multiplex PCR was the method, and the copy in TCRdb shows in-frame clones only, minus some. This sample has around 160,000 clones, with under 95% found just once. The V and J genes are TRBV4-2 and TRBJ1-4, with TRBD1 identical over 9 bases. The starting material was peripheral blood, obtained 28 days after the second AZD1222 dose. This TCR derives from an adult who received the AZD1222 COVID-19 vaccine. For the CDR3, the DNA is TGTGCCAGCAGCCCGGGGACAGGGAATGAAAAACTGTTTTTT. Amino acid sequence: CASSPGTGNEKLFF.